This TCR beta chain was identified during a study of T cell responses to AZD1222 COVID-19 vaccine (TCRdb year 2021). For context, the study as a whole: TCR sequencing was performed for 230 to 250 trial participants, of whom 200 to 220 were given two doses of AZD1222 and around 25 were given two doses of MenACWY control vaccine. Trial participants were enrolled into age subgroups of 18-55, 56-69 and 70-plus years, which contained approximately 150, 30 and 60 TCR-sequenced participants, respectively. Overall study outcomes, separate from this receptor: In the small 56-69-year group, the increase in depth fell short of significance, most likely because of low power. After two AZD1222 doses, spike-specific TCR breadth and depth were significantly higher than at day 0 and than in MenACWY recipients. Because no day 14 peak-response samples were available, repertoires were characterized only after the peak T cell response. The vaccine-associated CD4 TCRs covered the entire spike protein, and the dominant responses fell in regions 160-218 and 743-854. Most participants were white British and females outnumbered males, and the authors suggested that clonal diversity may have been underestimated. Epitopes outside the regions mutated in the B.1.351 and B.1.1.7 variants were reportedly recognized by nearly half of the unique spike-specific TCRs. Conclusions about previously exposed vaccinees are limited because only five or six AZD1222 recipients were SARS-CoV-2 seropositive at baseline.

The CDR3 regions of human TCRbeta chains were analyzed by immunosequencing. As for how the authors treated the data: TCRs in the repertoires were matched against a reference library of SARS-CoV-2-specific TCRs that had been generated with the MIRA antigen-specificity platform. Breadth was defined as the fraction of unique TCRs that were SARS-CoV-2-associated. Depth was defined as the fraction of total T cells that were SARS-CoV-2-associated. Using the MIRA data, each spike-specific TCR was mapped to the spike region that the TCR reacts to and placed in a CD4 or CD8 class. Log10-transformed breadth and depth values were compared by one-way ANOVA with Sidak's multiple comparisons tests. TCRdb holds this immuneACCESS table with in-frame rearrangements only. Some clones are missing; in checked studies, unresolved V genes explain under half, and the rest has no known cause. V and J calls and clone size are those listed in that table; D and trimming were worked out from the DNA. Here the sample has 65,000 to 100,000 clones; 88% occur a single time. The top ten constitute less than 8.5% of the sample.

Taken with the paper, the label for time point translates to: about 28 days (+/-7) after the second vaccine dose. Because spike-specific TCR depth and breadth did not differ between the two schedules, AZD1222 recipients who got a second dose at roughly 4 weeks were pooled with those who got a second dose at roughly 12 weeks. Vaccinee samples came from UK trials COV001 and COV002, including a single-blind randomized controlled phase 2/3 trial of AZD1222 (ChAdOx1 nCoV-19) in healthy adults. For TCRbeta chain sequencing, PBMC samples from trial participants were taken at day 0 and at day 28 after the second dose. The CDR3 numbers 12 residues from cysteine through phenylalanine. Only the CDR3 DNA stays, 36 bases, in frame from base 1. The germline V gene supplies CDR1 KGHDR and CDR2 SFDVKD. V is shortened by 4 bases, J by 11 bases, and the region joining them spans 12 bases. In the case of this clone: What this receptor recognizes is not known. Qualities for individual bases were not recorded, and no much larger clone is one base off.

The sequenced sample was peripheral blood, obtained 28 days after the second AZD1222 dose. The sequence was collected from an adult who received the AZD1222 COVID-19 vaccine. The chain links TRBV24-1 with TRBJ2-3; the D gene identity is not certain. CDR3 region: CATSDTDPVQYF. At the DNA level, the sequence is TGTGCCACCAGTGACACCGATCCAGTGCAGTATTTT.